The rows below give T cell receptor beta chains drawn from one sample of a study of tumor and adjacent non-tumor tissue in lung cancer. MiXCR was run by TCRdb on the multiplex PCR reads, yielding one entry per CDR3 protein. The repertoire consists of about 43,000 distinct CDR3 sequences, with roughly 60% occurring once and the leading ten covering 45%. The specimen was distant non-tumor lung tissue. These receptors came from a man between 45 and 60 years old with non-small cell lung cancer. Each CDR3 is given with its conserved first and last residue. Fields, in order: clone size, V gene, J gene, CDR3 length, D gene, CDR3 protein. A D gene is named only where the DNA matches it firmly. Not every row has a clone size; where given, it reads once, few, many or a size class.

abundance: medium-sized
v_gene: TRBV11-2
j_gene: TRBJ2-5
len: 12
d_gene: .
CDR3aa: CASSLSRETQYF

abundance: few
v_gene: TRBV28
j_gene: TRBJ2-7
len: 15
d_gene: .
CDR3aa: CASSSLGDMSYEQYF

abundance: many
v_gene: TRBV20-1
j_gene: TRBJ1-4
len: 15
d_gene: TRBD1
CDR3aa: CSARAGGLANEKLFF

abundance: .
v_gene: TRBV5-1
j_gene: TRBJ2-7
len: 15
d_gene: .
CDR3aa: CASSLALGSSYEQYF

abundance: many
v_gene: TRBV6-6
j_gene: TRBJ1-2
len: 13
d_gene: .
CDR3aa: CASSYTDRSGYTF

abundance: .
v_gene: TRBV7-9
j_gene: TRBJ2-7
len: 12
d_gene: .
CDR3aa: CASRLDIYEQYF

abundance: .
v_gene: TRBV6-5
j_gene: TRBJ2-4
len: 16
d_gene: TRBD1
CDR3aa: CACNYSFVDRRDIQYF

abundance: many
v_gene: TRBV29-1
j_gene: TRBJ1-2
len: 15
d_gene: .
CDR3aa: CSVAEGGGGEYGYTF

abundance: .
v_gene: TRBV5-1
j_gene: TRBJ1-1
len: 16
d_gene: .
CDR3aa: CASSLDGKGIETEAFF

abundance: .
v_gene: TRBV6-1
j_gene: TRBJ2-1
len: 14
d_gene: .
CDR3aa: CASSAGVYYKEQFF

abundance: many
v_gene: TRBV29-1
j_gene: TRBJ1-2
len: 12
d_gene: .
CDR3aa: CSVEENGDGYTF

abundance: .
v_gene: TRBV20-1
j_gene: TRBJ2-5
len: 14
d_gene: TRBD1
CDR3aa: CSAGTGEGEETQYF

abundance: .
v_gene: TRBV6-5
j_gene: TRBJ2-2
len: 17
d_gene: TRBD2
CDR3aa: CASSYRRLAGRTGELLF

abundance: .
v_gene: TRBV5-1
j_gene: TRBJ2-5
len: 15
d_gene: .
CDR3aa: CASSLLSGLQETQYF

abundance: .
v_gene: TRBV10-1
j_gene: TRBJ2-1
len: 13
d_gene: TRBD1
CDR3aa: CASSMDRHNEQFF

abundance: .
v_gene: TRBV7-9
j_gene: TRBJ2-7
len: 16
d_gene: TRBD1
CDR3aa: CASNSPRQGRVYGQYF